This TCR beta chain appears in the sequencing data of a study of blood T cell repertoires in COVID-19. Sequencing was performed with immunoSEQ multiplex PCR; in TCRdb, only in-frame clones are kept and a portion is missing. This table holds some 220,000 clones, roughly 82% found once. Germline V gene data show CDR1 as SGDLS and CDR2 as YYNGEE. Trimming shortened V by 1 base and J by 4 bases, and 12 bases separated the two germline ends. The CDR3 totals 15 residues. Sequencing was carried out using peripheral blood. The chain links TRBV9 to TRBJ1-5; unclear D gene. This sequence originates from a man over 45 with active or convalescent COVID-19. CDR3 sequence (DNA): TGTGCCAGCAGCGTAATTAGTGTTCGTAATCAGCCCCAGCATTTT. This encodes CASSVISVRNQPQHF.